The 11 T cell receptor beta chains in this list originate from one sample, sequenced in a study of identifying expanded T cells in peripheral blood. This table comes from immunoSEQ multiplex PCR, and its TCRdb copy is limited to in-frame clones, with some not included. The data contain 95,000 to 100,000 clones, around 88% of them singletons. Sequencing used blood. The receptors derive from a person aged 18 to 75 in good health.

The chain links TRBV6-6 to TRBJ1-2, with D maybe TRBD1 (5 bases). The CDR3 has 14 amino acids. Trimming shortened V by 4 bases and J by 4 bases, and 13 bases separated the two germline ends. From germline, CDR1 is MNHNY and CDR2 SVGAGI (reference sequence). The CDR3 DNA reads as TGTGCCAGCAGTTGGGGGGTCCAGTTCTATGGCTACACCTTC. This translates into CASSWGVQFYGYTF.

This chain joins TRBV10-2 and TRBJ1-1, with no clear D. This CDR3 has 14 residues. Trimming cost V 8 bases and J 1 base, with 14 bases left between them. Looked up from germline, CDR1 is WSHSY and CDR2 is SAAADI. CDR3 residues: CASSALSPNTEAFF. The CDR3 DNA follows: TGCGCCAGCTCTGCTTTATCCCCGAACACTGAAGCTTTCTTT.

The V gene is TRBV7-9, the J gene TRBJ2-1; tentatively, D is TRBD2 (6 bases). Germline V lookup: CDR1 SEHNR, CDR2 FQNEAQ (reference sequence). The CDR3 length is 12 residues. Trimming removed 1 base from V and 10 bases from J, with 8 bases in between. Written as DNA, the CDR3 is TGTGCCAGCAGCTTAGTCGCGGGGGAGCAGTTCTTC. It is translated as CASSLVAGEQFF.

The rearrangement uses TRBV7-2 and TRBJ2-7, with 9 bases lining up with TRBD1. CDR3 length: 16 residues. Unmatched junction bases numbered 10, after V lost 4 bases and J lost 3 bases. Germline CDR1 SGHTA, CDR2 FQGNSA. CDR3 nucleotides: TGTGCCAGCAGCTACTGGACAGGGGCCCTTTTCTACGAGCAGTACTTC. Protein sequence: CASSYWTGALFYEQYF.

A single count supports this clone. Written as DNA, the CDR3 is TGTGCCAGCAGCTTGACTTCGAACACTGAAGCTTTCTTT. It codes for CASSLTSNTEAFF. This sequence joins TRBV14 and TRBJ1-1, with no clear D. V was clipped by 5 bases and J by 1 base, with 8 bases between them. Germline CDR1 and CDR2: SGHDN and FVKESK. This CDR3 comprises 13 residues. Based on the CDR3 plus reference TRBV14 and TRBJ1-1, the full variable domain is EAGVTQFPSHSVIEKGQTVTLRCDPISGHDNLYWYRRVMGKEIKFLLHFVKESKQDESGMPNNRFLAERTGGTYSTLKVQPAELEDSGVYFCASSLTSNTEAFFGQGTRLTVV.

For the CDR3, the DNA is TGTGCCAGCTCACCACAGGGGGCAGGGACTGAAGCTTTCTTT. It specifies CASSPQGAGTEAFF. The chain combines TRBV18 with TRBJ1-1, with 7 bases lining up with TRBD1. The germline V gene encodes CDR1 KGHSH and CDR2 LQKENI. V lost 1 base to trimming and J lost 5 bases; unmatched junction nucleotides: 4. This CDR3 spans 14 amino acids.

The V call is TRBV19, the J call TRBJ2-2; no firm D call. V lost 3 bases and J 5 bases, leaving 7 bases between the germline ends. CDR3 length equals 13 residues. The germline V gene encodes CDR1 LNHDA and CDR2 SQIVND (reference sequence). The CDR3 protein is CASSIYLTGELFF. As DNA, the CDR3 is TGTGCCAGTAGTATCTACCTGACCGGGGAGCTGTTTTTT.

The rearrangement uses TRBV11-3 and TRBJ2-7; D is ambiguous. Germline V gene lookup returns CDR1 SGHNT and CDR2 YENEEA. This CDR3 is 13 amino acids long. Deletions cut 6 bases from V and 2 bases from J, with 11 bases between. In nucleotides, the CDR3 is TGTGCCAGCAGAAGAGAAGCAACCTACGAGCAGTACTTC. It is translated as CASRREATYEQYF.

The rearrangement uses TRBV7-9 and TRBJ2-3; 7 bases are a match to TRBD2. With V trimmed by 4 bases and J by 3 bases, 13 bases remained unmatched. This CDR3 has 17 amino acids. Germline V lookup: CDR1 SEHNR, CDR2 FQNEAQ (reference sequence). The CDR3 loop is CASSSLDWREGTDTQYF. CDR3 nucleotide sequence: TGTGCCAGCAGCTCTTTAGATTGGAGGGAGGGAACAGATACGCAGTATTTT.

This clone was found once. J is TRBJ1-1 and V is TRBV6-1; 7 bases align to TRBD1. Germline values: CDR1 MNHNS, CDR2 SASEGT. The CDR3 consists of 15 residues. V gave up 1 base and J gave up 1 base; unmatched junction bases: 3. The CDR3 region is CASSEVQGRNTEAFF. The CDR3, as DNA: TGTGCCAGCAGTGAAGTACAGGGGAGGAACACTGAAGCTTTCTTT.

This clone was recorded a few times. This chain uses TRBV6-1 with TRBJ1-5; 7 bases are a match to TRBD1. The trim removed 7 bases at V and 1 base at J, leaving 4 bases unmatched. The length of the CDR3 is 14 residues. Germline loops: CDR1 MNHNS, CDR2 SASEGT. DNA for the CDR3: TGTGCCAGCACCCCGGGACAGAGCAATCAGCCCCAGCATTTT. It translates to CASTPGQSNQPQHF.